This entry lists 27 T cell receptor gamma chains sequenced from one sample in a study of Vδ1+ human thymocytes. Study-level results: Thymic TRG and TRD repertoires appeared highly polyclonal, with Gaussian CDR3 length distributions.

These receptors have no identified antigens. Extracted RNA was reverse transcribed into cDNA. The CDR3 regions were amplified by multiplex PCR from V-gene primers to a constant-region primer. TCRdb re-analyzed the multiplex PCR reads via CATT. This table has 25,000 to 35,000 gamma-chain clones, roughly a fifth appearing once. Sequencing was done on a sample of Vdelta1+ gamma-delta thymocytes from the thymus. Regarding subset: FACS-sorted CD3+ TCRalphabeta- TCRVdelta1+ TCRVdelta2- thymocytes. These receptors were collected from a boy under two years old who had congenital heart surgery.

This clone was found a few times. The V and J genes are TRGV2 and TRGJ1 or TRGJ2. J lost 6 bases, V lost 0 bases, and 20 bases had no gene match. CDR3 length: 18 residues. Germline-derived CDR1 and CDR2 are EGSNGY and YDSYNSKV. In DNA form, the CDR3 reads TGTGCCACCTGGGACGGGCTATGTTTTGTGATGATCAGTTATAAGAAACTCTTT. Protein sequence: CATWDGLCFVMISYKKLF.

This clone has more than one count but fewer than ten. The chain uses TRGV4 and TRGJ1 or TRGJ2. The CDR3 sequence is 11 residues long. V was pared by 0 bases and J by 11 bases, with 4 bases of the junction left unmatched. The V gene's germline CDR1 is EGSTGY and CDR2 YDSYTSSV. CDR3 DNA: TGTGCCACCTGGGATGGGATTGAGAAACTCTTT. Translating it yields CATWDGIEKLF.

The rearrangement joins TRGV5 to TRGJ1 or TRGJ2. This CDR3 is built from 14 residues. Germline trimming cut 0 bases from V and 10 bases from J; bases unmatched to any gene: 12. CDR1 VINAFY and CDR2 YDVSNSKD come from the germline V gene. In nucleotides, the CDR3 is TGTGCCACCTGGGACAGGCCCCGAATCCCCAAGAAACTCTTT. Its translation is CATWDRPRIPKKLF.

The V gene is TRGV9, the J gene TRGJ1 or TRGJ2. CDR3 size: 13 residues. Trimming removed 4 bases from V and 6 bases from J; junction bases left unmatched: 9. CDR1 is GITISATS, CDR2 ISYDGTV, per germline (reference sequence). This CDR3 reads CALWESDCYKKLF. DNA for the CDR3: TGTGCCTTGTGGGAATCGGATTGTTATAAGAAACTCTTT.

The rearrangement joins TRGV9 to TRGJ1 or TRGJ2. The CDR3 consists of 14 residues. The germline gives CDR1 GITISATS, CDR2 ISYDGTV (reference sequence). Trimming at V came to 3 bases and at J to 9 bases, leaving 14 bases not matched to a gene. The chain's CDR3 is CALWEPRCCGKKLF. CDR3 nucleotides: TGTGCCTTGTGGGAGCCGAGGTGTTGTGGTAAGAAACTCTTT.

The chain is built from TRGV3 and TRGJ1 or TRGJ2. The CDR3 consists of 14 residues. The germline gives CDR1 VTNTFY, CDR2 YDVSTARD (reference sequence). Losses at the gene ends were 0 bases for V and 3 bases for J; bases not matched to a gene: 5. CDR3 bases: TGTGCCACCTGGGACAGGGCGCTTTATTATAAGAAACTCTTT. Protein: CATWDRALYYKKLF.

This clone was detected a few times. This sequence joins TRGV9 and TRGJ1 or TRGJ2. Germline V gene sequence: CDR1 GITISATS, CDR2 ISYDGTV (reference sequence). The trim removed 0 bases at V and 7 bases at J, leaving 6 bases unmatched. CDR3 size: 13 residues. Here the CDR3 reads CALWEVRMYKKLF. CDR3 coding DNA: TGTGCCTTGTGGGAGGTGCGAATGTATAAGAAACTCTTT.

The chain has TRGV3 and TRGJ1 or TRGJ2. Per germline, CDR1 VTNTFY and CDR2 YDVSTARD (reference sequence). CDR3 length equals 16 residues. V shed 3 bases, J shed 2 bases, and the junction held 13 bases outside the gene matches. CDR3 DNA sequence: TGTGCCACCTGGGACCGCTCCGAAGTATATTATTATAAGAAACTCTTT. It is translated as CATWDRSEVYYYKKLF.

V gene TRGV3 combines with J gene TRGJ1 or TRGJ2. Trimming took 0 bases from V and 9 from J; bases not matched to a gene: 8. Germline-derived CDR1 and CDR2 are VTNTFY and YDVSTARD (reference sequence). The CDR3 runs to 13 residues. The CDR3 is CATWDRLTCKKLF. The CDR3 bases are TGTGCCACCTGGGACAGGCTGACGTGTAAGAAACTCTTT.

This clone has only a few counts. The sample holds other DNA sequences that translate to the same CDR3. The rearrangement links TRGV4 to TRGJ1 or TRGJ2. Per germline, CDR1 EGSTGY and CDR2 YDSYTSSV. The CDR3 spans 13 residues. V shed 5 bases, J shed 0 bases, and the junction held 4 bases outside the gene matches. In nucleotides, the CDR3 is TGTGCCACCTGGGGTCAGAATTATTATAAGAAACTCTTT. The encoded protein is CATWGQNYYKKLF.

This chain links TRGV9 with TRGJ1 or TRGJ2. V shed 6 bases, J shed 10 bases, and the junction held 3 bases outside the gene matches. CDR3 length: 9 amino acids. In germline, CDR1 is GITISATS, CDR2 ISYDGTV (reference sequence). CDR3 nucleotides: TGTGCCTTGTGGCTCAAGAAACTCTTT. Translation gives CALWLKKLF.

This clone was recorded a few times. The chain has TRGV2 and TRGJ1 or TRGJ2. Germline CDR1 reads EGSNGY; CDR2 reads YDSYNSKV. This CDR3 is built from 16 residues. V was pared by 0 bases and J by 2 bases, with 10 bases of the junction left unmatched. CDR3 DNA: TGTGCCACCTGGGACGGGTCTCCACAACATTATTATAAGAAACTCTTT. Protein: CATWDGSPQHYYKKLF.

This clone showed up just a few times. The rearrangement links TRGV9 to TRGJ1 or TRGJ2. The CDR3 contains 17 residues. The V and J ends lost 0 bases and 5 bases, in that order; junction bases with no gene match: 16. Germline V CDR1 and CDR2: GITISATS, ISYDGTV (reference sequence). As DNA, the CDR3 is TGTGCCTTGTGGGAGGTGCCCTCAAGAAATAAACATTATAAGAAACTCTTT. Protein product: CALWEVPSRNKHYKKLF.

This sequence joins TRGV5 and TRGJ1 or TRGJ2. Germline values: CDR1 VINAFY, CDR2 YDVSNSKD. The V and J ends lost 0 bases and 5 bases, in that order; junction bases with no gene match: 7. The CDR3 runs to 14 residues. The chain's CDR3 is CATWDRPDDYKKLF. CDR3 nucleotides: TGTGCCACCTGGGACAGGCCGGACGATTATAAGAAACTCTTT.

The chain couples TRGV4 to TRGJ1 or TRGJ2. Looked up from germline, CDR1 is EGSTGY and CDR2 is YDSYTSSV. After removal of 3 bases from V and 9 bases from J, the junction contained 2 bases not matched to a gene. The CDR3 extends over 10 amino acids. CDR3 residues: CATWDSKKLF. In DNA form, the CDR3 reads TGTGCCACCTGGGATAGTAAGAAACTCTTT.

The genes are TRGV4 and TRGJ1 or TRGJ2. The CDR3 consists of 13 residues. J lost 9 bases, V lost 6 bases, and 14 bases had no gene match. Germline V gene sequence: CDR1 EGSTGY, CDR2 YDSYTSSV. Written as DNA, the CDR3 is TGTGCCACCTGGTCTTTTCCCACTCTTAAGAAACTCTTT. It codes for CATWSFPTLKKLF.

The chain combines TRGV4 with TRGJ1 or TRGJ2. The CDR3 is 14 residues long. The germline gives CDR1 EGSTGY, CDR2 YDSYTSSV. With V trimmed by 2 bases and J by 8 bases, 12 bases remained unmatched. This CDR3 reads CATWDEGTLNKKLF. The CDR3, as DNA: TGTGCCACCTGGGATGAAGGGACACTAAATAAGAAACTCTTT.

In this sample, this clone turned up once. The gene calls are TRGV5 and TRGJP1. The CDR3 extends over 14 amino acids. CDR1 and CDR2 (germline): VINAFY, YDVSNSKD. V lost 3 bases to trimming and J lost 5 bases; unmatched junction nucleotides: 6. The CDR3 here is CATWDDSTGWFKIF. DNA of the CDR3: TGTGCCACCTGGGACGACTCAACTGGTTGGTTCAAGATATTT.

In this sample, this clone turned up a few times. For this DNA, TCRdb reports the protein of a much larger clone, which diverges at residue 6, most likely from a read error; the protein presented here is translated directly from the DNA. The chain recombines TRGV2 with TRGJ1 or TRGJ2. This CDR3 contains 11 residues. CDR1 EGSNGY and CDR2 YDSYNSKV come from the germline V gene. V dropped 6 bases and J dropped 5; count of bases not matched to a gene: 4. Here the CDR3 DNA reads TGTGCCACCTGGTTTAATTATAAGAAACTCTTT. Protein: CATWFNYKKLF.

The genes are TRGV9 and TRGJ1 or TRGJ2. From germline, CDR1 is GITISATS and CDR2 ISYDGTV (reference sequence). CDR3 length equals 15 residues. V dropped 0 bases and J dropped 4; count of bases not matched to a gene: 9. This chain's CDR3 is CALWEVYKGYYKKLF. The CDR3 DNA sequence: TGTGCCTTGTGGGAGGTGTATAAGGGATATTATAAGAAACTCTTT.

As for this clone: Other DNA sequences in this sample translate to the same CDR3. The V gene is TRGV9, the J gene TRGJP1. The CDR3 totals 15 residues. V shed 0 bases, J shed 0 bases, and the junction held 1 base outside the gene matches. CDR1 GITISATS and CDR2 ISYDGTV come from the germline V gene (reference sequence). CDR3 sequence reads: CALWEVYTTGWFKIF. In DNA, the CDR3 is TGTGCCTTGTGGGAGGTGTATACCACTGGTTGGTTCAAGATATTT.

This clone was observed a few times. The J gene is TRGJ1 or TRGJ2, the V gene TRGV9. Germline-derived CDR1 and CDR2 are GITISATS and ISYDGTV (reference sequence). V lost 3 bases and J lost 4; bases outside the gene matches: 9. The CDR3 is 14 amino acids. This chain's CDR3 is CALWELQLYYKKLF. CDR3 sequence (DNA): TGTGCCTTGTGGGAGCTGCAGTTATATTATAAGAAACTCTTT.

In this sample, this clone turned up a few times. The gene calls are TRGV3 and TRGJP2. Per germline, CDR1 VTNTFY and CDR2 YDVSTARD (reference sequence). The V gene end was trimmed by 0 bases and the J gene end by 0 bases; junction bases not matched to a gene: 4. CDR3 length: 16 residues. CDR3 region: CATWDRPYSSDWIKTF. The CDR3 region has the DNA TGTGCCACCTGGGACAGGCCGTATAGTAGTGATTGGATCAAGACGTTT.

Concerning this clone itself: Distinct nucleotide sequences in the sample also encode this CDR3. The chain has TRGV2 and TRGJ1 or TRGJ2. CDR3 length: 14 residues. The J segment lost 4 bases and the V segment lost 0 bases, leaving 6 bases of the junction unmatched. The germline V gene has CDR1 EGSNGY and CDR2 YDSYNSKV. Here the CDR3 DNA reads TGTGCCACCTGGGACGGGCCCTCCTATTATAAGAAACTCTTT. This encodes CATWDGPSYYKKLF.

A word on this clone: Different DNA sequences within this sample yield the same CDR3. The chain has TRGV5 and TRGJ1 or TRGJ2. The germline V gene has CDR1 VINAFY and CDR2 YDVSNSKD. The V gene end was trimmed by 0 bases and the J gene end by 0 bases; junction bases not matched to a gene: 5. The CDR3 has 15 amino acids. In nucleotides, the CDR3 is TGTGCCACCTGGGACAGGCGTCGGAATTATTATAAGAAACTCTTT. Its protein product is CATWDRRRNYYKKLF.

This clone was counted once. This chain joins TRGV9 and TRGJP1. The CDR3 spans 13 residues. CDR1 is GITISATS and CDR2 is ISYDGTV in the germline V gene (reference sequence). With V trimmed by 3 bases and J by 12 bases, 10 bases remained unmatched. This CDR3 reads CALWEPLRGFKIF. DNA for the CDR3: TGTGCCTTGTGGGAGCCGCTTAGGGGGTTCAAGATATTT.

On this clone: A read error may produce the germline difference seen at one junction end. The V call is TRGV5, the J call TRGJP2. The CDR3 is 17 amino acids. Germline-derived CDR1 and CDR2 are VINAFY and YDVSNSKD. This chain's CDR3 is CATWDRQGGPRDLIKTF. The CDR3 region has the DNA TGTGCCACCTGGGACAGGCAGGGTGGACCTCGTGATTTGATCAAGACGTTT.